This T cell receptor (beta chain) was sequenced in a study of shared clonotypes between healthy human individuals (dated by TCRdb to 2020 to 2022). General notes on the study: A couple of women and a few men aged 18 to 49 years were included in the cohort. For each donor, CD4 naive and CD4 memory were each given three plates, CD8 naive was given two plates, and CD8 memory was given one plate. Each donor's leukapheresis produced roughly between roughly 0.85 and 9.5 billion PBMCs. To increase sequencing depth and limit assay-specific biases, different laboratories used diverse techniques to prepare libraries and sequence TCR repertoires. The study deeply sequenced blood TCR repertoires of about 5 healthy adults to estimate repertoire size and the extent of clonotype sharing between individuals. Results and caveats for the whole study, not just this receptor: Pairwise subsampling indicated that sequencing depth was expected to affect the degree of clonotype sharing among donors. Compared with non-shared clonotypes, clonotypes shared by all four sorted-subset donors had higher generation probabilities. Sampling was restricted to blood, and TCR repertoires in tissues likely differ from the TCR repertoires found in blood. Even with the large sequencing depth, rarefaction of the sorted-subset datasets indicated that sequencing was incomplete. Estimated clonotype richness was generally larger for naive than for memory subsets. Across a few donors, approximately 5% of naive CD4, 3.5% of naive CD8, approximately 2.5% of memory CD4, and approximately 0.4% of memory CD8 clonotypes were shared. The genetic and exposure-history diversity represented was limited by the small number of donors.

Using the deep immunoSEQ assay, TCR CDR3 regions were amplified from genomic DNA by multiplex PCR. Extracted genomic DNA from each cell subset was distributed evenly across all wells of several immunoSEQ 96-well plates, and each plate was treated as a replicate. For sorted subsets, each replicate PCR was loaded with around 200 ng genomic DNA, equivalent to roughly 30,000 T cell genomes. The purified libraries were quantified using a Qubit 3.0 fluorometer, sized with a Bioanalyzer 2100, and then quantified again using the KAPA Library Quantification kit. Every immunoSEQ 96-well plate was sequenced on a dedicated single-read 150-cycle Illumina NextSeq 550 flow cell. The paper's data handling went like this. The immunoSEQ output contained only junctional sequences without quality scores, so filtering could not match that applied to full-length reads. To assign V/J genes and CDR3, sequences were annotated using PyIR, a Python wrapper for IgBLAST v1.9, with IMGT germline references. Reads with weak V/J assignments (E-value above 1e-6), missing CDR3, stop codons, out-of-frame junctions, or ambiguous translated residues were removed. A V3J clonotype was defined by an identical inferred V gene, J gene, and CDR3 amino acid sequence. Percentage overlap between repertoires was calculated by dividing the number of shared unique clonotypes by the size of the smaller repertoire. Repertoire richness was assessed with RTK rarefaction, the Chao1 estimator, and Recon v2.1 estimates of unobserved clonotypes. Generation probabilities for all TCRbeta clonotypes obtained by the gDNA method from a few donors were computed using OLGA. TCRdb provides this immuneACCESS table in a form limited to in-frame rearrangements. Some clones are lacking; in checked studies, under half of them reflect an unresolved V gene, and why the rest are absent is not known. That table furnishes V, J and clone size, whereas the DNA furnished D and trimming. The sample includes 2 million to 2.5 million clones, with about 95% observed a single time. The ten top clones hold more than 0.95% of the sample.

CD8 naive samples consisted of CD45RO-negative cells that were positively selected for CCR7, yielding a CD45RA+CCR7+ population without TemRA cells. Donors were healthy HIV-negative adults with no recently reported acute infections or vaccinations. Every donor was a Caucasian adult residing in Nashville, Tennessee, USA. After blood collection by leukapheresis, PBMCs were isolated using Ficoll-Histopaque density gradient centrifugation and then cryopreserved in the vapor phase of liquid nitrogen. Purity and quantity of every magnetically sorted T cell population were checked by analytical flow cytometry. Each sorted fraction had its genomic DNA isolated and then quantified by UV absorbance on a Nanodrop 2000c. The CDR3 measures 17 amino acids from cysteine to phenylalanine. The kept DNA is CDR3 alone, 51 bases in frame from the first base. CDR1 SNHLY and CDR2 FYNNEI were looked up in the germline V gene. Germline trimming: 4 bases from V, 1 base from J; junction bases outside gene matches: 8.

Comments on this clone: Its antigen is unknown. Per-base quality was not reported, and no clone a single base away is much larger than it.

Sequencing used naive CD8+ T cells sorted from blood. In light of the paper, this sample's cell subset or site label describes: CD45RA+CCR7+. Rearrangement joined TRBV2 to TRBJ2-2, with 8 bases aligning to TRBD2. The receptor was isolated from a man between 18 and 35 years old in good health. The DNA sequence reads TGTGCCAGCAGTGCCCTGCCCGCGGGGGGGAACACCGGGGAGCTGTTTTTT. Its translation is CASSALPAGGNTGELFF. This CDR3, with the reference TRBV2 and TRBJ2-2 proteins standing in past its ends, gives the full variable domain EPEVTQTPSHQVTQMGQEVILRCVPISNHLYFYWYRQILGQKVEFLVSFYNNEISEKSEIFDDQFSVERPDGSNFTLKIRSTKLEDSAMYFCASSALPAGGNTGELFFGEGSRLTVL.